The 18 T cell receptor beta chains reported below all come from one sample, sequenced in a study of OX40 agonist ivuxolimab in advanced cancers. Profiling relied on immunoSEQ multiplex PCR, and the TCRdb table lists in-frame clones only, not all of them. The sample records about 18,000 clones, approximately 80% being singletons. The sequences come from CD4+ or CD8+ T cells sorted from blood, collected in a trial of the OX40 agonist ivuxolimab. These TCRs come from an adult with an advanced solid tumor such as melanoma, head and neck, liver or kidney cancer.

The chain employs TRBV6-6 and TRBJ2-1; D is possibly TRBD1 or TRBD2 (5 bases each). This CDR3 comprises 12 residues. The germline V and J ends were trimmed by 9 bases and 2 bases, with 8 bases remaining between them. Germline CDR1 and CDR2: MNHNY and SVGAGI (reference sequence). CDR3 sequence (DNA): TGTGCCAGGCCGGGACCCTACAATGAGCAGTTCTTC. Protein sequence: CARPGPYNEQFF.

The V call is TRBV11-1, the J call TRBJ2-5; tentatively, D is TRBD2 (6 bases). The V gene's germline CDR1 is SGHAT and CDR2 FQDESV (reference sequence). V dropped 3 bases and J dropped 5 bases, with 16 bases sitting between them. This CDR3 has 15 residues. In nucleotides, the CDR3 is TGTGCCAGCAGCTTGTTGAGGAGGGTTGGCGAGACCCAGTACTTC. It translates to CASSLLRRVGETQYF.

J is TRBJ1-1 and V is TRBV5-5; D is undetermined. There are 14 residues in the CDR3. Looked up from germline, CDR1 is SGHKS and CDR2 is YYEKEE (reference sequence). The V end was cut by 3 bases, the J end by 4 bases, with 13 bases between. The CDR3 here is CASSYGPSSTEAFF. The CDR3 DNA reads as TGTGCCAGCAGCTACGGACCTTCGAGCACTGAAGCTTTCTTT.

The chain couples TRBV19 to TRBJ1-5, with unresolved D. This CDR3 is built from 15 residues. CDR1 is LNHDA and CDR2 is SQIVND in the germline V gene (reference sequence). Trimming removed 5 bases from V and 4 bases from J, with 15 bases in between. CDR3 in amino acids: CASSSTSWGNQPQHF. In DNA, the CDR3 is TGTGCCAGTAGTTCTACCAGCTGGGGAAATCAGCCCCAGCATTTT.

J is TRBJ1-1 and V is TRBV11-3; D ambiguous. The V gene lost 5 bases and the J gene lost 3 bases, with 13 bases spanning the gap. This CDR3 has 14 amino acids. In germline, CDR1 is SGHNT, CDR2 YENEEA. The CDR3 region is CASSLQRPDTEAFF. The DNA for the CDR3 is TGTGCCAGCAGCCTGCAGCGGCCCGACACTGAAGCTTTCTTT. Drawing the rest from reference TRBV11-3 and TRBJ1-1, the complete variable domain is EAGVVQSPRYKIIEKKQPVAFWCNPISGHNTLYWYLQNLGQGPELLIRYENEEAVDDSQLPKDRFSAERLKGVDSTLKIQPAELGDSAVYLCASSLQRPDTEAFFGQGTRLTVV.

The genes are TRBV5-1 and TRBJ1-2; TRBD1 aligns across 8 bases. CDR1 is SGHRS and CDR2 is YFSETQ in the germline V gene. The CDR3 loop spans 18 amino acids. V lost 4 bases, J lost 0 bases, and 14 bases stayed unmatched. The CDR3 nucleotides read TGCGCCAGCAGCCCGGGACAGGCGGCAATGTTAGCTAACTATGGCTACACCTTC. This translates into CASSPGQAAMLANYGYTF.

The gene calls are TRBV29-1 and TRBJ2-5; D is unclear. The V gene's germline CDR1 is SQVTM and CDR2 ANQGSEA. Trimming took 6 bases from V and 5 from J, leaving 13 bases between them. This CDR3 contains 12 residues. The CDR3 is CSVTDGGETQYF. The CDR3 DNA reads TGCAGCGTCACGGACGGTGGCGAGACCCAGTACTTC.

This rearrangement joins TRBV5-5 to TRBJ2-2, with unresolved D. V was cut by 0 bases and J by 6 bases, with 12 bases left in between. The CDR3 has 15 residues. Germline assignment: CDR1 SGHKS and CDR2 YYEKEE (reference sequence). CDR3 DNA: TGTGCCAGCAGCTTGGTTCGGTCTGGGGCCGGGGAGCTGTTTTTT. Translation: CASSLVRSGAGELFF.

The chain uses TRBV7-9 and TRBJ2-2; 8 bases map to TRBD1. The junction had 3 bases not matched to a gene; V was cut back by 6 bases and J by 0 bases. Germline V gives CDR1 SEHNR, CDR2 FQNEAQ (reference sequence). This CDR3 is 15 amino acids long. The CDR3 DNA reads as TGTGCCAGCAGGCCGGGACAGGCGAACACCGGGGAGCTGTTTTTT. It yields the protein CASRPGQANTGELFF.

The V gene is TRBV7-2, the J gene TRBJ1-1; D is ambiguous. Trimming pared 6 bases from V and 1 base from J, leaving 9 bases between. Germline assignment: CDR1 SGHTA and CDR2 FQGNSA. This CDR3 region has 13 residues. CDR3 protein: CASSYNSNTEAFF. As DNA, the CDR3 is TGTGCCAGCAGTTATAACTCGAACACTGAAGCTTTCTTT.

Concerning this clone itself: Other DNA sequences in this sample translate to the same CDR3. The chain employs TRBV5-6 and TRBJ2-3; D uncertain. This CDR3 spans 14 amino acids. V was trimmed by 4 bases and J by 1 base, leaving 10 bases between them. CDR1 is SGHDT and CDR2 is YYEEEE in the germline V gene. CDR3 region: CASSPGPGTDTQYF. CDR3 coding DNA: TGTGCCAGCAGCCCAGGACCCGGCACAGATACGCAGTATTTT.

There are a few counts of this clone. The J gene is TRBJ2-6, the V gene TRBV5-4; no reliable D call. Germline V gives CDR1 SGHNT, CDR2 YYREEE (reference sequence). Trimming pared 2 bases from V and 0 bases from J, leaving 15 bases between. This CDR3 contains 18 residues. The CDR3 region is CASSLRELRTSGANVLTF. In DNA form, the CDR3 reads TGTGCCAGCAGCTTACGTGAATTACGGACCTCTGGGGCCAACGTCCTGACTTTC.

The chain links TRBV27 to TRBJ2-7; no reliable D call. This CDR3 has 11 residues. The V gene lost 2 bases and the J gene lost 6 bases, with 5 bases spanning the gap. CDR1 is MNHEY, CDR2 SMNVEV, per germline (reference sequence). CDR3 region: CASSLGFEQYF. CDR3 in DNA: TGTGCCAGCAGTTTAGGCTTCGAGCAGTACTTC.

V is TRBV11-1 and J is TRBJ2-6; no clear D gene. V lost 5 bases, J lost 4 bases, and 18 bases lay in between. Germline V gene lookup returns CDR1 SGHAT and CDR2 FQDESV (reference sequence). The CDR3 has 17 amino acids. CDR3 residues: CASSERRHLGGANVLTF. The DNA of the CDR3 is TGTGCCAGCAGCGAAAGAAGGCATCTGGGAGGGGCCAACGTCCTGACTTTC.

The chain employs TRBV6-1 and TRBJ2-2; D is perhaps TRBD2 (7 bases). There are 15 residues in the CDR3. Between the trimmed V and J ends, which lost 5 bases and 4 bases, there was a span of 14 bases. Germline V gene data show CDR1 as MNHNS and CDR2 as SASEGT. CDR3 residues: CASSPKGGTTGELFF. In DNA form, the CDR3 reads TGTGCCAGCAGTCCAAAGGGGGGGACCACCGGGGAGCTGTTTTTT.

The rearrangement links TRBV7-3 to TRBJ1-1, with unresolved D. This CDR3 has 14 amino acids. Germline V gene lookup returns CDR1 SGHTA and CDR2 FQGTGA. The V end lost 1 base, the J end lost 8 bases, and 14 bases lay between the germline ends. The CDR3 nucleotides read TGTGCCAGCAGCTTAATGGGGATTCCCGGGGAAGCTTTCTTT. Translated, it gives CASSLMGIPGEAFF.

This clone was observed once. The CDR3 here is CASSEIRAGELFF. The CDR3 region has the DNA TGTGCCAGCAGTGAAATTAGGGCCGGGGAGCTGTTTTTT. The chain joins TRBV2 to TRBJ2-2; D gene unclear. V was cut by 2 bases and J by 6 bases, with 7 bases left in between. Germline-derived CDR1 and CDR2 are SNHLY and FYNNEI. The CDR3 totals 13 residues.

The gene calls are TRBV7-9 and TRBJ2-3, with a weak D call TRBD1 (6 bases). Germline CDR1 and CDR2: SEHNR and FQNEAQ (reference sequence). This CDR3 contains 15 residues. V lost 2 bases, J lost 4 bases, and 13 bases lay in between. The CDR3 DNA sequence: TGTGCCAGCAGCTTAAGTTCTGGGGGCCCAGATACGCAGTATTTT. Its protein product is CASSLSSGGPDTQYF.